Detailed here is one T cell receptor beta chain. The table lists this clonotype with a count of one. Its cognate antigen has yet to be identified. The conserved final phenylalanine or tryptophan is absent from the CDR3, which likely points to a read error. CDR1 SGHNT and CDR2 YYREEE are derived from the germline V gene (reference sequence). The CDR3 is made up of 14 amino acids, end residues included. The read is trimmed to its CDR3 DNA, 42 bases read in frame from base 1. This sample stems from a study of tumor-infiltrating lymphocytes in primary liver carcinoma (dated by TCRdb to about 2017). About the investigation overall: The five patients, three men and two women aged 30 to 69 years, had hepatocellular carcinoma (four) or combined HCC and intrahepatic cholangiocarcinoma (one). A total of around 35 specimens from 5 patients, comprising approximately 25 tumor regions, 5 adjacent noncancerous liver tissues and 5 peripheral blood samples, were covered by TCRbeta repertoire sequencing. Samples yielded roughly 3.5 to 8 million productive TCRbeta reads; read depth did not differ significantly between tissue types. The 25 to 30 tumor region samples were profiled with Agilent mRNA microarrays so that TCRbeta repertoire diversity could be related to the local molecular phenotype. Reproducibility between technical replicate repertoires was high, with correlation coefficients above 0.95 and mean shared-clone rates about 0.91. Across five regions of each liver tumor, along with adjacent normal tissue and blood, the study brought together TCRbeta repertoire sequencing, expression microarrays and whole-exome sequencing. Tumors of the five patients were stage T1-T3 N0M0 with maximum diameters of 4.2 to 10 cm.

A constant-region primer and ProtoScript II reverse transcriptase were used to reverse-transcribe TCRbeta-specific cDNA from 500 ng total RNA. The TCRbeta libraries were prepared through three rounds of nested multiplex PCR following a slightly modified ARM-PCR procedure. Each of the first two PCR rounds ran for about 10 cycles and used multiplex TRBV1-TRBV30 forward primers together with a Cbeta reverse primer. Sample barcodes and Illumina adapters were added in a final 25-cycle PCR with Deep VentR polymerase. Amplicons of 200-500 bp were gel-purified with a QIAquick gel extraction kit before sequencing. The TCRbeta amplicons were sequenced with 250-bp paired-end reads on an Illumina HiSeq 2500. The study's processing was this. Quality trimming of reads was performed with Trimmomatic v0.33, and paired reads were merged with FLASH v1.2.11 so that full CDR3 sequences could be recovered. MiGEC v1.2.1b assigned V, D and J germline segments to the rearranged TCRbeta sequences. Clonotype statistics, along with Shannon-Wiener diversity indices, were calculated using VDJtools v1.0.0. To cut down on sampling bias, every analysis after diversity analysis relied on just the 250 most abundant clonotypes from each sample. Using fastp trimming at Q25 and MiXCR clonotype assembly, TCRdb reanalyzed the public sequencing data and kept in-frame beta chains. Entries that share a CDR3 protein sequence are merged under the most common genes and DNA. V and J calls and clone size were set by TCRdb, not the authors. For this sample there are about 210,000 distinct CDR3 sequences; about 82% appear just once. 15% to 20% of the sample belongs to the ten largest clones.

General conclusions and limits of the study: Only about 8-25% of top clones were found in all five regions of a tumor, suggesting spatial heterogeneity of tumor-infiltrating T cells. Only the TCR beta chain was sequenced, so true repertoire diversity is likely underestimated because unpaired alpha chains were not captured. The top 250 clones accounted for a significantly greater share of the repertoire in tumors than in blood (p = 0.039). Only five patients were included in the study, and the authors note that the findings should be validated in a larger study. Since the samples were bulk and unsorted, there was no way to compare CD4+ and CD8+ T cell repertoires. Pairs of tumor regions showed greater repertoire overlap (mean approximately 35%) than tumor-adjacent pairs (17%) or tumor-blood pairs (around 15%), which is consistent with antigen-driven expansion.

Total RNA and DNA were co-extracted from around 20-30 mg of bulk tissue with the AllPrep DNA/RNA mini kit, without cell sorting. Between late 2015 and March 2016, several patients in China with histopathologically diagnosed primary liver carcinoma had surgical resection. At the time of sampling, the patients were treatment-naive and had chronic HBV infection. Five spatially separated regions were sampled per tumor: superior, inferior, left-lateral and right-lateral poles, plus the tumor centre. Histological examination found more than 80% viable tumor cells in every tumor sample. Fresh tumor and adjacent tissue pieces were bisected, with one half stored in RNAlater at -80 degrees C and the other half sent for histology.

Sequencing was performed on tumor tissue from primary liver carcinoma. Rearrangement joined TRBV5-4 to TRBJ2-2; the D gene identity is not certain. This TCR derives from a man aged 35-49 years with primary liver carcinoma and hepatitis B virus infection. The bases read TGTGTGAGCAGCTTTGATGAGCGCACCGGGGAGCTGTTTTTA. Its protein product is CVSSFDERTGELFL.